This T cell receptor beta chain is drawn from a study of blood T cell repertoires in COVID-19. Across the study: The United States, Italy and Spain provided the acute and convalescent COVID-19 samples. PBMCs, B-cell-depleted T cells, or T cells were the source of the cDNA or gDNA that made up the material.

How the authors handled the data: Scientists estimated how many nucleated cells there were by amplifying reference gene primers. The table came from immunoSEQ multiplex PCR; TCRdb's copy has only in-frame clones and leaves some out. From that table come the V and J calls and clone size; the DNA was used to work out D and trimming. Of roughly 200,000 clones in the sample, about 84% were seen once. The TCR sequence derives from an elderly woman with acute or convalescent COVID-19. The sequencing sample was made of peripheral blood.

The CDR3 is CASFASGTNGELFF. CDR3 nucleotide sequence: TGCGCCAGCTTCGCTAGCGGGACCAACGGGGAGCTGTTTTTT. The chain links TRBV10-2 to TRBJ2-2; 9 bases line up with TRBD2. The V gene end was trimmed by 8 bases and the J gene end by 7 bases; junction bases not matched to a gene: 8. The CDR3 has 14 amino acids. CDR1 and CDR2 (germline): WSHSY, SAAADI.